The 7 T cell receptor beta chains reported below all come from one sample, sequenced in a study of CD8+CD57+ T cells in acquired aplastic anemia. Genomic DNA served as template for TCR beta VDJ and CDR3 profiling. TCRdb reanalysed the reads using MiXCR and keeps one entry per CDR3 protein. The data show around 170,000 distinct CDR3 sequences, under 75% seen once. The material sequenced was sorted CD4+, CD8+, or CD8+CD57+ T cells (not recorded which) from PBMCs. Receptors were obtained from a human donor in good health.

The chain has TRBV7-9 and TRBJ2-5; 12 bases line up with TRBD2. With 5 bases clipped from V and 1 base from J, the junction kept 5 bases outside the gene matches. Per germline, CDR1 SEHNR and CDR2 FQNEAQ (reference sequence). The CDR3 loop spans 16 amino acids. CDR3 in amino acids: CASSLGLAGPQETQYF. CDR3 DNA sequence: TGTGCCAGCAGCCTCGGACTAGCGGGGCCCCAAGAGACCCAGTACTTC.

The chain couples TRBV20-1 to TRBJ2-7, with D perhaps TRBD1 or TRBD2 (6 bases each). Trimming took 0 bases from V and 3 from J, leaving 18 bases between them. Germline V gene lookup returns CDR1 DFQATT and CDR2 SNEGSKA (reference sequence). The CDR3 loop spans 16 amino acids. The CDR3 DNA reads TGCAGTGCTAGAGATTCCGGCGGGAAAGGGGGCTACGAGCAGTACTTC. It is translated as CSARDSGGKGGYEQYF.

This clonotype was observed a single time. The chain combines TRBV29-1 with TRBJ2-7; 7 bases are a match to TRBD1. The V gene's germline CDR1 is SQVTM and CDR2 ANQGSEA. CDR3 length equals 12 residues. After removal of 8 bases from V and 4 bases from J, the junction contained 8 bases not matched to a gene. DNA for the CDR3: TGCAGCTTAGCGCAGACAGGGTACGAGCAGTACTTC. Amino acids: CSLAQTGYEQYF.

On this clonotype itself: A read error may produce the germline difference seen at one junction end. The J gene is TRBJ2-4, the V gene TRBV12-3 or TRBV12-4; D possibly corresponds to TRBD1 (6 bases). The CDR3 runs to 16 residues. The CDR3 nucleotides are TGTGCCGGCAGTTACCGGACAGTCCTAGCCAAAAACATTCAGTACTTC. It specifies CAGSYRTVLAKNIQYF.

This clonotype was counted once. The chain combines TRBV20-1 with TRBJ2-5, with 8 bases aligning to TRBD2. Trimming cost V 4 bases and J 2 bases; bases outside gene matches: 6. Germline loops: CDR1 DFQATT, CDR2 SNEGSKA (reference sequence). This CDR3 has 14 residues. DNA of the CDR3: TGCAGTGCTATACAAGGACTAGCACAAGAGACCCAGTACTTC. It specifies CSAIQGLAQETQYF.

The J gene is TRBJ1-2, the V gene TRBV20-1; D ambiguous. V lost 0 bases, J lost 4 bases, and 9 bases lay in between. This CDR3 is 13 amino acids long. Looked up from germline, CDR1 is DFQATT and CDR2 is SNEGSKA (reference sequence). CDR3 protein: CSARDRGIYGYTF. In nucleotides, the CDR3 is TGCAGTGCTAGAGATCGGGGTATCTATGGCTACACCTTC.

V is TRBV2 and J is TRBJ2-1; D tentatively reads TRBD1 or TRBD2 (5 bases each). Germline CDR1 is SNHLY and CDR2 is FYNNEI. The CDR3 is 13 residues long. The CDR3 DNA is TGTGCGACCGGGACGCGGAGCCTCAATGAGCAGTTCTTC. This gives the protein CATGTRSLNEQFF.